These 17 T cell receptor beta chains were sequenced from one sample in a study of molecular identifiers for immune sequencing clone quantification. TCRdb passed the PCR reads through MiXCR, listing each CDR3 protein once. The sample lists more than 450,000 distinct CDR3 sequences, about 20% occurring once. The sample taken for sequencing was naive CD8+ T cells from blood, with Jurkat cell RNA spiked in. Subset described: FACS-sorted CD8+CD4-CCR7+CD45RA+ naive T cells. The receptor source for this set is a human donor in good health. Some libraries in this study had Jurkat cell RNA spiked in.

The CDR3 loop reads CASSYDGVGHYEQYF. CDR3 sequence (DNA): TGTGCCAGCAGTTACGACGGAGTGGGACACTACGAGCAGTACTTC. The chain joins TRBV6-5 to TRBJ2-7; D is possibly TRBD1 (6 bases). This CDR3 has 15 residues. Between the trimmed V and J ends, which lost 2 bases and 3 bases, there was a span of 14 bases. Per the germline V gene, CDR1 is MNHEY and CDR2 is SVGAGI.

As concerns this clonotype: Its ends do not fully match the called genes, so a read error is possible. This chain connects TRBV6-2 or TRBV6-3 to TRBJ1-4; D uncertain. This CDR3 contains 13 residues. Per germline, CDR1 MNHEY and CDR2 SVGEGT. DNA for the CDR3: TGTGCCAGCAGTTACTTTGCAGAGGCAGTTCGGATTTTT. Translation gives CASSYFAEAVRIF.

This clonotype was seen a few times. This chain connects TRBV27 to TRBJ1-2, with 7 bases fitting TRBD1. Germline V gene sequence: CDR1 MNHEY, CDR2 SMNVEV (reference sequence). The CDR3 length is 14 residues. Trimming removed 5 bases from V and 7 bases from J; junction bases left unmatched: 10. CDR3 loop: CASSPYAGGFGYTF. CDR3 nucleotide sequence: TGTGCCAGCAGTCCTTACGCAGGGGGATTTGGCTACACCTTC.

In its sample, this clonotype was seen a few times. The chain employs TRBV5-6 and TRBJ2-5; D unclear. The CDR3 sequence is 14 residues long. Deletions cut 1 base from V and 5 bases from J, with 12 bases between. CDR1 and CDR2 from the germline V gene are SGHDT and YYEEEE. The CDR3 sequence: CASSLWRGTETQYF. Here the CDR3 DNA reads TGTGCCAGCAGCTTGTGGCGAGGTACGGAGACCCAGTACTTC.

At least ten counts were recorded for this clonotype. The gene calls are TRBV19 and TRBJ1-1; the D is unclear. From germline, CDR1 is LNHDA and CDR2 SQIVND (reference sequence). The length of the CDR3 is 14 residues. With 3 bases removed from V and 0 bases from J, the gap between germline ends came to 8 bases. DNA for the CDR3: TGTGCCAGTAGTATCGTGAGTTTGAACACTGAAGCTTTCTTT. This encodes CASSIVSLNTEAFF.

This clonotype showed up just a few times. The V call is TRBV28, the J call TRBJ1-4; tentatively, D is TRBD1 (6 bases). CDR1 is MDHEN and CDR2 is SYDVKM in the germline V gene. The germline V and J ends were trimmed by 4 bases and 8 bases, with 17 bases remaining between them. The CDR3 is 15 residues long. The CDR3 is CASSYEGGGEEKLFF. CDR3 sequence (DNA): TGTGCCAGCAGTTACGAGGGGGGCGGGGAAGAAAAACTGTTTTTT.

This clonotype occurred a few times. The rearrangement uses TRBV7-9 and TRBJ2-1; maybe TRBD2 (5 bases). CDR3 length equals 18 residues. V was pared by 0 bases and J by 8 bases, with 23 bases between. Germline V CDR1 and CDR2: SEHNR, FQNEAQ (reference sequence). The CDR3 loop reads CASSLALRTSGIRDEQFF. The CDR3 DNA reads TGTGCCAGCAGCTTAGCTCTACGGACGAGCGGAATACGGGATGAGCAGTTCTTC.

This clonotype was counted many times. V gene TRBV12-3 or TRBV12-4 combines with J gene TRBJ1-6; the D is unclear. The CDR3 spans 14 residues. V was pared by 5 bases and J by 8 bases, with 13 bases between. The CDR3 loop is CASSRQVLDSPLHF. The CDR3 nucleotides read TGTGCCAGCAGTCGCCAGGTTCTGGATTCACCCCTCCACTTT.

A word on this clonotype: A read error may be the cause here, since a much bigger clone is one base away. The chain is built from TRBV3-1 and TRBJ1-4; 10 bases agree with TRBD1. V trimming: 6 bases; J trimming: 6 bases; junction bases outside the gene matches: 10. The V gene's germline CDR1 is LGHDT and CDR2 YNNKEL (reference sequence). The CDR3 totals 16 residues. The CDR3 reads CASREGDRGADEKLFF. CDR3 sequence (DNA): TGTGCCAGCAGAGAAGGGGACAGGGGAGCAGATGAAAAACTGTTTTTT.

This clonotype was counted between two and nine times. In DNA, the CDR3 is TGTGCCAGCAGAGATTTGGCCAATGATTGGGAGCAGTTCTTC. This gives the protein CASRDLANDWEQFF. The chain employs TRBV6-2 or TRBV6-3 and TRBJ2-1, with unresolved D. CDR1 and CDR2 from the germline V gene are MNHEY and SVGEGT. This CDR3 has 14 residues. V lost 6 bases and J lost 10, with 19 bases in between.

This clonotype turned up a few times. This chain uses TRBV5-6 with TRBJ1-1; D is unclear. Trimming stripped 0 bases from V and 1 base from J, with 7 bases between. This CDR3 has 14 amino acids. Germline V gene sequence: CDR1 SGHDT, CDR2 YYEEEE. The CDR3 loop reads CASSLDSPNTEAFF. The CDR3 region has the DNA TGTGCCAGCAGCTTGGACAGCCCGAACACTGAAGCTTTCTTT. Combining the CDR3 with reference TRBV5-6 and TRBJ1-1 gives the whole variable domain DAGVTQSPTHLIKTRGQQVTLRCSPKSGHDTVSWYQQALGQGPQFIFQYYEEEERQRGNFPDRFSGHQFPNYSSELNVNALLLGDSALYLCASSLDSPNTEAFFGQGTRLTVV.

Remarks on this clonotype: The germline gene is not matched at one end of the junction; a read error may be the cause. The chain recombines TRBV28 with TRBJ2-3; TRBD2 matches at 10 bases. In germline, CDR1 is MDHEN, CDR2 SYDVKM. The CDR3 length is 18 residues. CDR3 DNA sequence: TGTGCCAGCAGTTTATCCTTGACCGGACTAGCGGACACAGGTACGCAGTATTTT. Amino acid sequence: CASSLSLTGLADTGTQYF.

This clonotype has ten or more counts. The chain carries TRBV28 and TRBJ1-1; D is perhaps TRBD1 (5 bases). The V end was cut by 2 bases, the J end by 6 bases, with 10 bases between. This CDR3 is 13 amino acids long. Germline V lookup: CDR1 MDHEN, CDR2 SYDVKM. As DNA, the CDR3 is TGTGCCAGCAGTTTAGATTCAGGGCCTGAAGCTTTCTTT. Its protein product is CASSLDSGPEAFF.

This clonotype showed up just a few times. J is TRBJ2-7 and V is TRBV10-3; D gene uncertain. The V gene lost 3 bases and the J gene lost 3 bases, with 9 bases spanning the gap. Germline V gene lookup returns CDR1 ENHRY and CDR2 SYGVKD. The CDR3 runs to 13 residues. In DNA form, the CDR3 reads TGTGCCATCAGTGACCTCCTAGACTACGAGCAGTACTTC. Translating it yields CAISDLLDYEQYF.

Many counts were recorded for this clonotype. The rearrangement links TRBV4-3 to TRBJ2-7; D ambiguous. V shed 0 bases and J shed 0 bases, with 9 bases lying between them. This CDR3 has 15 amino acids. The germline CDR1 and CDR2 sequences are LGHNA and YSLEER. The CDR3 protein is CASSQDRQRSYEQYF. The DNA of the CDR3 is TGCGCCAGCAGCCAAGATAGGCAGCGCTCCTACGAGCAGTACTTC.

This clonotype was picked up many times. V usage is TRBV27 and J usage is TRBJ2-2; tentatively, D is TRBD2 (5 bases). Germline V lookup: CDR1 MNHEY, CDR2 SMNVEV (reference sequence). With 5 bases removed from V and 0 bases from J, the gap between germline ends came to 7 bases. The CDR3 has 14 residues. In DNA form, the CDR3 reads TGTGCCAGCAGTAAACTAGCGAACACCGGGGAGCTGTTTTTT. It encodes CASSKLANTGELFF.

This clonotype was seen a handful of times. This chain connects TRBV2 to TRBJ2-7; D possibly matches TRBD1 or TRBD2 (6 bases each). The CDR3 spans 14 residues. The germline CDR1 and CDR2 sequences are SNHLY and FYNNEI. The V end was cut by 5 bases, the J end by 4 bases, with 15 bases between. The CDR3 coding sequence is TGTGCCAGCAGTACCGACGGGGGCGGTTACGAGCAGTACTTC. Translating gives CASSTDGGGYEQYF.